This TCR beta chain was captured in a study of beta chain features in type 1 diabetes. CDR1 SGDLS and CDR2 YYNGEE come from the germline V gene. CDR3 length equals 15 residues. The V and J ends lost 2 bases and 5 bases respectively, with 16 bases between them. All of the isolated RNA was reverse transcribed, so expressed TCRB transcripts were sequenced. TCRdb's copy holds only in-frame clones and misses some; the assay was immunoSEQ multiplex PCR. The table has over 700,000 clones, 15% to 20% seen once. This TCR came from a young woman in good health. Sequenced: naive CD4+ T cells from blood. The chain carries TRBV9 and TRBJ2-5, with D perhaps matching TRBD1 (6 bases). The DNA of the CDR3 is TGTGCCAGCAGCGTCGTCCAGGGGCCCTGGGAGACCCAGTACTTC. It specifies CASSVVQGPWETQYF.